A single sample is the source of the 29 T cell receptor beta chains below, sequenced in a study of beta chain features in type 1 diabetes. Study observations and caveats: In every one of the four CD4+ subsets, TCRB CDR3s were moderately but significantly shorter in Type 1 diabetes patients.

The study reverse transcribed the entire isolated RNA, so it sequenced expressed TCRB transcripts. Generated by immunoSEQ multiplex PCR, the TCRdb table keeps only in-frame clones and is missing some. In the table there are more than 250,000 clones, about 23% of which are singletons. These receptors' antigens are unknown. What was sequenced was naive CD4+ T cells from blood. The origin of the receptors is a woman aged 25 to 45 with type 1 diabetes.

The V call is TRBV29-1, the J call TRBJ1-2, with TRBD1 as a possible D gene (6 bases). V shed 4 bases and J shed 7 bases, with 10 bases lying between them. CDR1 and CDR2 from the germline V gene are SQVTM and ANQGSEA. This CDR3 spans 11 amino acids. The CDR3 sequence: CSVGDIGGYTF. The CDR3, as DNA: TGCAGCGTTGGGGACATTGGTGGCTACACCTTC.

The V gene is TRBV12-5, the J gene TRBJ1-5; D is unresolved. In germline, CDR1 is LGHNT, CDR2 FRNRAP. Trimming took off 8 bases at V and 5 bases at J, with 19 bases between the two ends. This CDR3 is built from 15 residues. The CDR3 nucleotides are TGTGCTAGTACCCTAGGAGGTTGGGTGGATCAGCCCCAGCATTTT. Encoded protein: CASTLGGWVDQPQHF.

This chain uses TRBV18 with TRBJ2-7; D might be TRBD2 (6 bases). Germline V gene data show CDR1 as KGHSH and CDR2 as LQKENI. Deletions cut 3 bases from V and 6 bases from J, with 12 bases between. The CDR3 has 13 residues. This CDR3 is CASSPAGPSEQYF. Here the CDR3 DNA reads TGTGCCAGCTCACCTGCGGGGCCGAGCGAGCAGTACTTC.

The chain links TRBV20-1 to TRBJ2-7, with no clear D. Germline CDR1 and CDR2: DFQATT and SNEGSKA (reference sequence). The CDR3 sequence is 11 residues long. Between the trimmed V and J ends, which lost 0 bases and 7 bases, there was a span of 7 bases. The CDR3 DNA is TGCAGTGCTAGAGATCAGTGGGAGCAGTACTTC. Its protein product is CSARDQWEQYF.

The genes are TRBV6-4 and TRBJ2-3, with TRBD2 identical over 9 bases. Germline V gene sequence: CDR1 MRHNA, CDR2 SNTAGT. The V and J ends lost 3 bases and 1 base, in that order; junction bases with no gene match: 2. The CDR3 runs 15 residues. CDR3 nucleotides: TGTGCCAGCAGTGAGAAGCGGGGGGGCACAGATACGCAGTATTTT. Amino acids: CASSEKRGGTDTQYF.

The chain combines TRBV29-1 with TRBJ1-1; D gene unclear. The CDR3 runs 12 residues. CDR1 and CDR2 from the germline V gene are SQVTM and ANQGSEA. V gave up 3 bases and J gave up 6 bases, with 11 bases separating them. The DNA for the CDR3 is TGCAGCGTTGAGAGATCGGGTCCTGAAGCTTTCTTT. This codes for CSVERSGPEAFF.

This rearrangement joins TRBV28 to TRBJ1-1, with TRBD1 matching over 7 bases. The V segment lost 1 base and the J segment 3 bases; nucleotides outside the gene matches: 2. CDR1 MDHEN and CDR2 SYDVKM come from the germline V gene. This CDR3 comprises 14 residues. The CDR3 protein is CASSLLQGDTEAFF. CDR3 coding DNA: TGTGCCAGCAGTTTATTGCAGGGGGACACTGAAGCTTTCTTT. The full variable domain, its missing parts supplied by reference TRBV28 and TRBJ1-1, is DVKVTQSSRYLVKRTGEKVFLECVQDMDHENMFWYRQDPGLGLRLIYFSYDVKMKEKGDIPEGYSVSREKKERFSLILESASTNQTSMYLCASSLLQGDTEAFFGQGTRLTVV.

This rearrangement joins TRBV7-2 to TRBJ2-3, with unresolved D. Germline CDR1 reads SGHTA; CDR2 reads FQGNSA. The CDR3 runs to 13 residues. The V gene lost 2 bases and the J gene lost 4 bases, with 7 bases spanning the gap. The CDR3: CASSLPEADTQYF. CDR3 coding DNA: TGTGCCAGCAGCTTACCAGAAGCAGATACGCAGTATTTT.

The genes are TRBV27 and TRBJ1-2, with 7 bases that match TRBD1. This CDR3 contains 13 residues. Germline V gives CDR1 MNHEY, CDR2 SMNVEV (reference sequence). The junction had 4 bases not matched to a gene; V was cut back by 7 bases and J by 2 bases. The DNA of the CDR3 is TGTGCCAGCACAACAGGGGAGAACTATGGCTACACCTTC. It codes for CASTTGENYGYTF.

This chain links TRBV7-2 with TRBJ1-5; D is perhaps TRBD1 (5 bases). CDR1 is SGHTA and CDR2 is FQGNSA in the germline V gene. The CDR3 is made up of 16 amino acids. Trimming cost V 1 base and J 2 bases, with 12 bases left between them. As DNA, the CDR3 is TGTGCCAGCAGCTTAGTTCTGGGGCTCGGCAATCAGCCCCAGCATTTT. It yields the protein CASSLVLGLGNQPQHF.

The chain has TRBV12-5 and TRBJ2-3; 9 bases map to TRBD2. V shed 7 bases and J 4 bases; nucleotides not matched to a gene: 6. This CDR3 region has 14 residues. Germline assignment: CDR1 LGHNT and CDR2 FRNRAP. In DNA, the CDR3 is TGTGCTAGTGCCACGGGACTAGCAGCAGATACGCAGTATTTT. Its translation: CASATGLAADTQYF.

The sample holds a few counts of this clone. DNA for the CDR3: TGTGCCAGCAGCTCCGGGGGTCCGGGGAACACTGAAGCTTTCTTT. Its protein is CASSSGGPGNTEAFF. The chain is built from TRBV7-9 and TRBJ1-1; possibly TRBD1 for D (5 bases). The CDR3 runs to 15 residues. In germline, CDR1 is SEHNR, CDR2 FQNEAQ (reference sequence). V was pared by 4 bases and J by 1 base, with 13 bases between.

This clone came up a few times. This rearrangement joins TRBV7-9 to TRBJ2-1, with 11 bases fitting TRBD2. With 5 bases clipped from V and 3 bases from J, the junction kept 3 bases outside the gene matches. CDR3 size: 15 residues. The germline gives CDR1 SEHNR, CDR2 FQNEAQ (reference sequence). The CDR3 reads CASSATSGSYNEQFF. In DNA, the CDR3 is TGTGCCAGCAGCGCTACTAGCGGGAGCTACAATGAGCAGTTCTTC.

This clone was seen a handful of times. This chain uses TRBV29-1 with TRBJ2-1, with TRBD1 matching 7 bases. Looked up from germline, CDR1 is SQVTM and CDR2 is ANQGSEA. V lost 4 bases and J lost 3; bases outside the gene matches: 3. CDR3 length: 13 residues. DNA for the CDR3: TGCAGCGTTGCGGGACAGCGCTACAATGAGCAGTTCTTC. This gives the protein CSVAGQRYNEQFF.

This clone was picked up a small number of times. The J gene is TRBJ2-1, the V gene TRBV15, with 7 bases that match TRBD1. The CDR3 sequence is 16 residues long. V was clipped by 6 bases and J by 2 bases; unmatched bases: 10. Germline lookup yields CDR1 LNHNV and CDR2 YYDKDF (reference sequence). The CDR3 nucleotides read TGTGCCACCAGGATACCGGGGACAGACGCCTACAATGAGCAGTTCTTC. This codes for CATRIPGTDAYNEQFF.

The CDR3 region is CASRETNFQETQYF. The CDR3 DNA follows: TGTGCCAGCAGGGAAACAAATTTCCAAGAGACCCAGTACTTC. The chain links TRBV25-1 to TRBJ2-5; D not resolved. Germline lookup yields CDR1 MGHDK and CDR2 SYGVNS. The CDR3 is 14 residues long. The V end lost 6 bases, the J end lost 1 base, and 12 bases lay between the germline ends. Variable domain in full (rest from reference TRBV25-1 and TRBJ2-5): EADIYQTPRYLVIGTGKKITLECSQTMGHDKMYWYQQDPGMELHLIHYSYGVNSTEKGDLSSESTVSRIRTEHFPLTLESARPSHTSQYLCASRETNFQETQYFGPGTRLLVL.

The V call is TRBV5-1, the J call TRBJ2-3; D is possibly TRBD1 (6 bases). Trimming pared 7 bases from V and 0 bases from J, leaving 15 bases between. The CDR3 is 15 residues long. Germline CDR1 and CDR2: SGHRS and YFSETQ. In DNA, the CDR3 is TGCGCCAGCCTATTGGCGGACAGAAGCACAGATACGCAGTATTTT. Amino acid sequence: CASLLADRSTDTQYF.

This clone was counted once. V usage is TRBV29-1 and J usage is TRBJ1-1; tentative D call: TRBD1 (5 bases). Germline CDR1 is SQVTM and CDR2 is ANQGSEA. Trimming took 3 bases from V and 5 from J, leaving 16 bases between them. This CDR3 contains 14 residues. This chain's CDR3 is CSVDRQGGGTEAFF. The CDR3 DNA follows: TGCAGCGTTGACCGGCAGGGCGGAGGGACTGAAGCTTTCTTT. The full variable domain, in which reference TRBV29-1 and TRBJ1-1 provide the parts outside the CDR3, is SAVISQKPSRDICQRGTSLTIQCQVDSQVTMMFWYRQQPGQSLTLIATANQGSEATYESGFVIDKFPISRPNLTFSTLTVSNMSPEDSSIYLCSVDRQGGGTEAFFGQGTRLTVV.

This chain links TRBV9 with TRBJ2-5; 9 nucleotides align to TRBD2. With 0 bases clipped from V and 7 bases from J, the junction kept 1 base outside the gene matches. CDR1 SGDLS and CDR2 YYNGEE come from the germline V gene. This CDR3 region has 13 residues. The chain's CDR3 is CASSVGLAVTQYF. In DNA form, the CDR3 reads TGTGCCAGCAGCGTAGGACTAGCGGTGACCCAGTACTTC.

This chain uses TRBV9 with TRBJ2-1, with TRBD2 matching 10 bases. Trimming cost V 7 bases and J 7 bases; bases outside gene matches: 11. CDR3 length: 15 amino acids. The germline V gene encodes CDR1 SGDLS and CDR2 YYNGEE. The CDR3, as DNA: TGTGCCAGCGCAATGGGTGCTAGCGGGAGTAATGAGCAGTTCTTC. Residues: CASAMGASGSNEQFF.

The CDR3 DNA reads as TGTGCCAGCAGCTTTGGCGGGAGTATTACTTTCGAGCAGTACTTC. This codes for CASSFGGSITFEQYF. The chain links TRBV5-4 to TRBJ2-7, with 7 bases matching TRBD2. The V segment lost 2 bases and the J segment 6 bases; nucleotides outside the gene matches: 11. The CDR3 is made up of 15 amino acids. Looked up from germline, CDR1 is SGHNT and CDR2 is YYREEE (reference sequence).

CDR3 sequence (DNA): TGTGCCAGCAGTGACAGGGGGATCCACTACGAGCAGTACTTC. Residues: CASSDRGIHYEQYF. This chain joins TRBV6-5 and TRBJ2-7; 9 bases map to TRBD1. The junction had 5 bases not matched to a gene; V was cut back by 5 bases and J by 3 bases. The CDR3 runs 14 residues. Germline V gene lookup returns CDR1 MNHEY and CDR2 SVGAGI.

The CDR3 loop reads CASSPSGTANYNEQFF. CDR3 bases: TGCGCCAGCAGCCCTAGCGGGACGGCGAACTACAATGAGCAGTTCTTC. The chain recombines TRBV5-1 with TRBJ2-1, with TRBD2 identical over 9 bases. Trimming took 4 bases from V and 3 from J; bases not matched to a gene: 8. Germline CDR1 and CDR2: SGHRS and YFSETQ. CDR3 length: 16 residues.

This clone was observed a handful of times. The CDR3 spells CASSPTGGSDEQFF. Here the CDR3 DNA reads TGTGCCAGCAGCCCCACAGGGGGCTCAGATGAGCAGTTCTTC. The chain has TRBV11-3 and TRBJ2-1, with 9 nucleotides matching TRBD1. Germline CDR1 is SGHNT and CDR2 is YENEEA. V shed 5 bases and J 8 bases; nucleotides not matched to a gene: 7. This CDR3 is 14 amino acids long.

This clone has only a few counts. V usage is TRBV11-2 and J usage is TRBJ2-7, with 15 bases aligning to TRBD2. With V trimmed by 3 bases and J by 6 bases, 0 bases remained unmatched. The CDR3 is 14 residues long. Germline V CDR1 and CDR2: SGHAT, FQNNGV. CDR3 sequence (DNA): TGTGCCAGCAGCTTGGGACTAGCGGGAGGCGAGCAGTACTTC. Protein product: CASSLGLAGGEQYF. The variable domain in full, with the rest retrieved from reference TRBV11-2 and TRBJ2-7, is EAGVAQSPRYKIIEKRQSVAFWCNPISGHATLYWYQQILGQGPKLLIQFQNNGVVDDSQLPKDRFSAERLKGVDSTLKIQPAKLEDSAVYLCASSLGLAGGEQYFGPGTRLTVT.

The rearrangement joins TRBV7-9 to TRBJ1-1; D may be TRBD1 (5 bases). V lost 5 bases and J lost 0, with 16 bases in between. The CDR3 runs to 16 residues. Germline loops: CDR1 SEHNR, CDR2 FQNEAQ (reference sequence). Written as DNA, the CDR3 is TGTGCCAGCAGCCCTGAGGGGAGGGCGTTGAACACTGAAGCTTTCTTT. This translates into CASSPEGRALNTEAFF.

The chain couples TRBV28 to TRBJ1-2; a possible D gene is TRBD1 (5 bases). The CDR3 length is 13 residues. V was cut by 7 bases and J by 4 bases, with 13 bases left in between. Germline V gives CDR1 MDHEN, CDR2 SYDVKM. CDR3 in amino acids: CASTRGGSYGYTF. For the CDR3, the DNA is TGTGCCAGCACTCGGGGGGGGTCCTATGGCTACACCTTC.

The chain carries TRBV9 and TRBJ2-3; D ambiguous. CDR3 length: 15 amino acids. The V and J ends lost 3 bases and 2 bases respectively, with 13 bases between them. Germline CDR1 reads SGDLS; CDR2 reads YYNGEE. The CDR3 here is CASSALALVTDTQYF. Here the CDR3 DNA reads TGTGCCAGCAGCGCCCTCGCGCTGGTCACAGATACGCAGTATTTT.

The table lists this clone with a few counts. The gene calls are TRBV30 and TRBJ2-5; no clear D. CDR3 length: 13 residues. In germline, CDR1 is GTSNPN, CDR2 SVGIG (reference sequence). The V end lost 0 bases, the J end lost 4 bases, and 9 bases lay between the germline ends. CDR3 DNA sequence: TGTGCCTGGAGTGTACAGATTAGAGAGACCCAGTACTTC. Amino acids: CAWSVQIRETQYF.